The T cell receptor beta chain under discussion was sequenced for a study of blood T cells in healthy people across ages. General study results and limits: Samples with more naive T cells showed higher observed beta diversity. Across the age range, TCR beta diversity per million T cells fell in a roughly linear way. Expanded clonotype shifts may have been confounded, as the donors had an unknown CMV status.

As regards this clonotype: What it binds is unknown.

V lost 3 bases and J 7 bases, leaving 12 bases between the germline ends. This CDR3 is built from 13 residues. Germline lookup yields CDR1 MDHEN and CDR2 SYDVKM. Researchers collected around 11 milliliters of peripheral blood from every single donor. A sample-barcoded 5' primer and a J-beta primer mix were used in a second PCR of roughly 6 to 11 cycles. TCRdb called the 5' RACE reads again in MiXCR, with one record for every CDR3 protein. The table includes some 730,000 distinct CDR3 sequences, about 24% detected once. The J gene is TRBJ1-2, the V gene TRBV28; TRBD1 might be the D (5 bases). This TCR was sampled from a man between 65 and 80 years old in good health. The material sequenced was blood. CDR3 in amino acids: CASSFLRDRGYTF. The DNA for the CDR3 is TGTGCCAGCAGTTTTTTGAGGGACCGTGGCTACACCTTC.